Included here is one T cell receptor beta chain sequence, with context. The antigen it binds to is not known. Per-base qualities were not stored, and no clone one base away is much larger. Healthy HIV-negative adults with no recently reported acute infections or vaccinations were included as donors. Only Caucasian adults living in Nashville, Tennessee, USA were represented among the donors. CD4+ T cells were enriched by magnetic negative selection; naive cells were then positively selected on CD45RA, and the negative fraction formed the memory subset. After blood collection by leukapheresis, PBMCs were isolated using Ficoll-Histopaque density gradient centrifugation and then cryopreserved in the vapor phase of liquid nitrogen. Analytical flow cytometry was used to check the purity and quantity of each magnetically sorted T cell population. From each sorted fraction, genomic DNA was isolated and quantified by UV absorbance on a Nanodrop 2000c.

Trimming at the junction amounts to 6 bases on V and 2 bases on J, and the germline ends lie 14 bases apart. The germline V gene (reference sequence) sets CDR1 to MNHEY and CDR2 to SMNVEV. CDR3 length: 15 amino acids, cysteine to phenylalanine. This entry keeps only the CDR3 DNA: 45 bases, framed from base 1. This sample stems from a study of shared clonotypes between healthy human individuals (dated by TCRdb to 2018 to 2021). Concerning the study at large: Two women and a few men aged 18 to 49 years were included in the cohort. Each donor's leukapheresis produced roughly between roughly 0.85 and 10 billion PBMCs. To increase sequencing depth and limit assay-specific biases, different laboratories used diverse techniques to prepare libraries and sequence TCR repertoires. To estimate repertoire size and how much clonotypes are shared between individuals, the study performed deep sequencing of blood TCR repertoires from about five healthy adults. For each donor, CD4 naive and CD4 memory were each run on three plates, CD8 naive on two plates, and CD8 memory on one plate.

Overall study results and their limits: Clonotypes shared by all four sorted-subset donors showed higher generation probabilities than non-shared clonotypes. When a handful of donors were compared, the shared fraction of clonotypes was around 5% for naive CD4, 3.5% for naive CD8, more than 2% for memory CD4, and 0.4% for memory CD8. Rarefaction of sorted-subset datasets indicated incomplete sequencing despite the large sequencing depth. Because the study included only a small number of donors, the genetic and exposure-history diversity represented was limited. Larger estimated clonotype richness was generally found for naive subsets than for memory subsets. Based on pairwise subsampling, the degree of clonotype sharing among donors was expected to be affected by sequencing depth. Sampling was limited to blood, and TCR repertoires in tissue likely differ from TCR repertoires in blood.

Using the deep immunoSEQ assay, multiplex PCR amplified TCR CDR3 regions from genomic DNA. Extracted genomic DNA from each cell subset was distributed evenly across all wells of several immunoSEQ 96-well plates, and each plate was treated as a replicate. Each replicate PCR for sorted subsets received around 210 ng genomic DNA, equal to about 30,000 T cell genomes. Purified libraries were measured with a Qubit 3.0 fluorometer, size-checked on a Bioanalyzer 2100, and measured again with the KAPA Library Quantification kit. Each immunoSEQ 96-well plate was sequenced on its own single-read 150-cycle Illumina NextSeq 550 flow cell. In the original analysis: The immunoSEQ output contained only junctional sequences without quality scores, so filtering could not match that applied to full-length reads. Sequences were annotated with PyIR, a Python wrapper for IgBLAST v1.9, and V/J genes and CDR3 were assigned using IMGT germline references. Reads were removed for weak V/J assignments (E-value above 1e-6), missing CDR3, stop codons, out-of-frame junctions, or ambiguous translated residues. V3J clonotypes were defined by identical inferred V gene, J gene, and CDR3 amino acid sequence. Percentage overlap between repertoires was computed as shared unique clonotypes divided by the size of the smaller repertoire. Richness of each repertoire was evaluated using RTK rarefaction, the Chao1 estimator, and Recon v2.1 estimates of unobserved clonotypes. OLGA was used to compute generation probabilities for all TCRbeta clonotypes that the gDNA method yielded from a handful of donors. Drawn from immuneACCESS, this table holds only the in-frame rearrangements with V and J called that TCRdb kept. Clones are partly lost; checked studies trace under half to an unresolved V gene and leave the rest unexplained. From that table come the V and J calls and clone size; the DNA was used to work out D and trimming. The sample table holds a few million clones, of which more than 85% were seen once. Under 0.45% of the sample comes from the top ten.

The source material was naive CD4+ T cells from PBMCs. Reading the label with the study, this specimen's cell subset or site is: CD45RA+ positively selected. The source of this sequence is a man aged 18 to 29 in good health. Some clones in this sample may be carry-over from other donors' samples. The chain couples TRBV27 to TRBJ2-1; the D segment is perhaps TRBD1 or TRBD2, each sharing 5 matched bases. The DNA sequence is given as TGTGCCAGCAGCCCTGGGGACGTCGCCTACAATGAGCAGTTCTTC. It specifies CASSPGDVAYNEQFF.